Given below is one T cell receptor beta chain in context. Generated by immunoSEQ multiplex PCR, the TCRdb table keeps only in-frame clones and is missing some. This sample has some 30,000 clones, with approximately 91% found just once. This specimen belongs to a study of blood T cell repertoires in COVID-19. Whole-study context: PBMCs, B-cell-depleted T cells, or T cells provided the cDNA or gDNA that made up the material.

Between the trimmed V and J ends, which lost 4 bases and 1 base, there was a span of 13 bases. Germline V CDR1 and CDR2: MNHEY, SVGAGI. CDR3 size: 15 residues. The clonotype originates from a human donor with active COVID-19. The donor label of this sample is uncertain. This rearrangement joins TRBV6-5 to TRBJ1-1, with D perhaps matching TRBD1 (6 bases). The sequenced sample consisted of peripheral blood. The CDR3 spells CASSSAGTQNTEAFF. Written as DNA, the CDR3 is TGTGCCAGCAGTTCCGCCGGGACACAGAACACTGAAGCTTTCTTT.